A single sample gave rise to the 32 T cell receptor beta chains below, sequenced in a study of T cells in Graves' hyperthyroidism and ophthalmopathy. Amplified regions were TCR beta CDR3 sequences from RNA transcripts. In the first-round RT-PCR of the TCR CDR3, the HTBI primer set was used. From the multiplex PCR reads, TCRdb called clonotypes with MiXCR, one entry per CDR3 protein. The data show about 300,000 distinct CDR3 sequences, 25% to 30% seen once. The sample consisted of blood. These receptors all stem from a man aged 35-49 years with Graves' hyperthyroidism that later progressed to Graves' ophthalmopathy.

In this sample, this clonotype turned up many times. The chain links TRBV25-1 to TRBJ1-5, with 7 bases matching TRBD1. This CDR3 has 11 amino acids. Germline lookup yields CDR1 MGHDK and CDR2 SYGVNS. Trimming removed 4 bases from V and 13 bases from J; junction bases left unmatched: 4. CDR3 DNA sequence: TGTGCCAGCAGTGGGACAGGTCCTCAGCATTTT. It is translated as CASSGTGPQHF. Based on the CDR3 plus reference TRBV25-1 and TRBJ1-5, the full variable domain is EADIYQTPRYLVIGTGKKITLECSQTMGHDKMYWYQQDPGMELHLIHYSYGVNSTEKGDLSSESTVSRIRTEHFPLTLESARPSHTSQYLCASSGTGPQHFGDGTRLSIL.

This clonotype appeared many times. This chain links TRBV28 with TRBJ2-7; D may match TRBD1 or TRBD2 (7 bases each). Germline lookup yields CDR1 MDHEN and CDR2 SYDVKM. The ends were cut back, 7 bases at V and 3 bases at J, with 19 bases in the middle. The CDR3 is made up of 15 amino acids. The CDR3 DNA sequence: TGTGCCAGCACCCGACGGGCAGGGGGGGTCTACGAGCAGTACTTC. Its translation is CASTRRAGGVYEQYF.

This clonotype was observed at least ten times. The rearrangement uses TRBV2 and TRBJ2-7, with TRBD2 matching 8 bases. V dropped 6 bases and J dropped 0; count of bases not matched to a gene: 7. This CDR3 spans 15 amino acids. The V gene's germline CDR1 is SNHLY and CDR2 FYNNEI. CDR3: CASRPLAGSSYEQYF. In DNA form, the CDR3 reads TGTGCCAGCAGACCGCTAGCGGGTAGCTCCTACGAGCAGTACTTC.

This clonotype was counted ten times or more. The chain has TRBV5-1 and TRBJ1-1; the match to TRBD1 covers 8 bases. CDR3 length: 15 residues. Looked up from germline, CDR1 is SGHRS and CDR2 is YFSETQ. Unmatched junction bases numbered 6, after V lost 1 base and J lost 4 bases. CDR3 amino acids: CASSLPGQAATEAFF. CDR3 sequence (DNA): TGCGCCAGCAGCTTGCCGGGACAGGCGGCCACTGAAGCTTTCTTT. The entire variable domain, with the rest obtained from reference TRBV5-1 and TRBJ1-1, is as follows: KAGVTQTPRYLIKTRGQQVTLSCSPISGHRSVSWYQQTPGQGLQFLFEYFSETQRNKGNFPGRFSGRQFSNSRSEMNVSTLELGDSALYLCASSLPGQAATEAFFGQGTRLTVV.

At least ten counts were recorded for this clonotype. The CDR3 DNA is TGTGCCAGCAGCTTGAGGTGGAACCCGAACACTGAAGCTTTCTTT. Translating it yields CASSLRWNPNTEAFF. J is TRBJ1-1 and V is TRBV5-5; D is uncertain. The V gene lost 1 base and the J gene lost 1 base, with 11 bases spanning the gap. Per germline, CDR1 SGHKS and CDR2 YYEKEE (reference sequence). CDR3 length: 15 amino acids.

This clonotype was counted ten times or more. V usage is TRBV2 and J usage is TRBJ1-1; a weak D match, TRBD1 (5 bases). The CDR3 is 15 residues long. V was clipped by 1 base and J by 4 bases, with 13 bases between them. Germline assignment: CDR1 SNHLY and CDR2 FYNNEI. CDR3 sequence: CASSEDEGPFTEAFF. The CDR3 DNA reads TGTGCCAGCAGTGAAGATGAGGGGCCCTTCACTGAAGCTTTCTTT.

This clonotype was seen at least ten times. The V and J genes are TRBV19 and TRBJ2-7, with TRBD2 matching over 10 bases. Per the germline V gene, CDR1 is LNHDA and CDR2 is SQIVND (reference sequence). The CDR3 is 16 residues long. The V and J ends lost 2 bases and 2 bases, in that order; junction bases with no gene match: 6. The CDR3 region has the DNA TGTGCCAGTAGTATAAGGACTAGCGGAGCCCCCTACGAGCAGTACTTC. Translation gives CASSIRTSGAPYEQYF.

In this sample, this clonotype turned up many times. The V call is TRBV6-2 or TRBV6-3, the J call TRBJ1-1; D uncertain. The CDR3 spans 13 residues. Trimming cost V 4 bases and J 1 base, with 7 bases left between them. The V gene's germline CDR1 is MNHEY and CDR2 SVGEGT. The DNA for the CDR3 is TGTGCCAGCAGTTTCGACACGAACACTGAAGCTTTCTTT. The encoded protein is CASSFDTNTEAFF.

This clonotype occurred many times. Here the CDR3 reads CAISHGTDTYEQYF. DNA of the CDR3: TGTGCCATCAGCCACGGGACGGATACCTACGAGCAGTACTTC. The V gene is TRBV10-3, the J gene TRBJ2-7; D may correspond to TRBD1 or TRBD2 (5 bases each). V lost 6 bases and J 2 bases, leaving 14 bases between the germline ends. The CDR3 sequence is 14 residues long. CDR1 is ENHRY, CDR2 SYGVKD, per germline.

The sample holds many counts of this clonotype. The CDR3 DNA sequence: TGTGCCACCAGTGAAACGACAGGGGACGGCTACGAGCAGTACTTC. Its translation: CATSETTGDGYEQYF. V and J are TRBV24-1 and TRBJ2-7; 8 bases map to TRBD1. Germline V gene lookup returns CDR1 KGHDR and CDR2 SFDVKD. The CDR3 runs to 15 residues. With V trimmed by 4 bases and J by 3 bases, 7 bases remained unmatched.

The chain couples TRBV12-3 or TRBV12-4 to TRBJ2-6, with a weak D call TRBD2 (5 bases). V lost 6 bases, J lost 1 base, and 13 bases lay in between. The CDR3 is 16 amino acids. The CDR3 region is CASRGIRRSGANVLTF. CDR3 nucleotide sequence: TGTGCCAGCAGGGGAATCAGGAGGTCTGGGGCCAACGTCCTGACTTTC.

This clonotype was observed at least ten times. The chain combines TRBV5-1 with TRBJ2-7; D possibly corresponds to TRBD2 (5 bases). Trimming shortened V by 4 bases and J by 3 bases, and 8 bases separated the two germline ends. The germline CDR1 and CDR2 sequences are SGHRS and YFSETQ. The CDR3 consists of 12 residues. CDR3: CASSVDFYEQYF. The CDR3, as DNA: TGCGCCAGCAGCGTGGACTTCTACGAGCAGTACTTC.

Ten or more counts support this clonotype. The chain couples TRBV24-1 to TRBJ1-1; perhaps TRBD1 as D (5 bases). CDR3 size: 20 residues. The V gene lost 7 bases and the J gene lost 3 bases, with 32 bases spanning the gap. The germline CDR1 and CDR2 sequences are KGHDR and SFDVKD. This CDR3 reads CATSLPFEVALHLGDTEAFF. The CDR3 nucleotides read TGTGCCACCAGCCTCCCCTTCGAGGTTGCCCTCCATCTGGGGGACACTGAAGCTTTCTTT.

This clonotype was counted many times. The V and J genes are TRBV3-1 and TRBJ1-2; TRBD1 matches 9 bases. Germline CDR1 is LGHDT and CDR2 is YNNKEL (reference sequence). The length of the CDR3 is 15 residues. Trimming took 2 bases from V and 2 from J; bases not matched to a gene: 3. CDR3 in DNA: TGTGCCAGCAGCCAATTTGACAGGGGGAACTATGGCTACACCTTC. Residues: CASSQFDRGNYGYTF. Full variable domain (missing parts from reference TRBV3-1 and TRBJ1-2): DTAVSQTPKYLVTQMGNDKSIKCEQNLGHDTMYWYKQDSKKFLKIMFSYNNKELIINETVPNRFSPKSPDKAHLNLHINSLELGDSAVYFCASSQFDRGNYGYTFGSGTRLTVV.

CDR3 sequence: CASIETGLVGEAFF. The CDR3 DNA follows: TGTGCCAGCATCGAGACAGGGTTGGTGGGTGAAGCTTTCTTT. This chain links TRBV5-5 with TRBJ1-1, with 7 bases that match TRBD1. J lost 7 bases, V lost 6 bases, and 12 bases had no gene match. The CDR3 has 14 residues. Germline CDR1 SGHKS, CDR2 YYEKEE (reference sequence).

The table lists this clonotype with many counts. CDR3: CASSLMTGQGAQETQYF. The DNA of the CDR3 is TGTGCCAGCAGCTTGATGACGGGACAGGGGGCTCAGGAGACCCAGTACTTC. The chain employs TRBV9 and TRBJ2-5; TRBD1 matches at 12 bases. CDR1 and CDR2 (germline): SGDLS, YYNGEE. Unmatched junction bases numbered 12, after V lost 4 bases and J lost 5 bases. This CDR3 is 17 amino acids long. Full variable domain (rest looked up from reference TRBV9 and TRBJ2-5): DSGVTQTPKHLITATGQRVTLRCSPRSGDLSVYWYQQSLDQGLQFLIQYYNGEERAKGNILERFSAQQFPDLHSELNLSSLELGDSALYFCASSLMTGQGAQETQYFGPGTRLLVL.

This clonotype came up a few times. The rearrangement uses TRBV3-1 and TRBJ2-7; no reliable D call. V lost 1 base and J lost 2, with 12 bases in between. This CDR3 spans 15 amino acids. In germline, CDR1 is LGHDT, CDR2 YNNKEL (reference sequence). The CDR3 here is CASSQGPGSTYEQYF. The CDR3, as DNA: TGTGCCAGCAGCCAAGGCCCCGGGTCCACCTACGAGCAGTACTTC.

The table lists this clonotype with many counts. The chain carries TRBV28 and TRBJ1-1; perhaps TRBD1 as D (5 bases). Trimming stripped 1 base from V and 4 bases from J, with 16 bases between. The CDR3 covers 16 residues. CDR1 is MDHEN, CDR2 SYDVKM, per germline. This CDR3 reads CASSLSWGGFGTEAFF. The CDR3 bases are TGTGCCAGCAGTTTATCTTGGGGGGGGTTCGGCACTGAAGCTTTCTTT.

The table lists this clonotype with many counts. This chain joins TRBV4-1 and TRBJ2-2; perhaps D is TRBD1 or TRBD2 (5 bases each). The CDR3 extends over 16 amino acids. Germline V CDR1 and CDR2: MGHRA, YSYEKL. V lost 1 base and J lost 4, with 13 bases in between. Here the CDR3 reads CASSQGRQGVTGELFF. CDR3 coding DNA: TGCGCCAGCAGCCAAGGCCGGCAGGGAGTCACCGGGGAGCTGTTTTTT.

The CDR3 spells CASSEGRGVRYEQYF. CDR3 nucleotide sequence: TGTGCCAGCAGTGAAGGCAGGGGTGTTCGATACGAGCAGTACTTC. The chain joins TRBV25-1 to TRBJ2-7, with D possibly being TRBD1 (6 bases). Germline CDR1 reads MGHDK; CDR2 reads SYGVNS. The CDR3 covers 15 residues. Trimming removed 2 bases from V and 4 bases from J, with 15 bases in between.

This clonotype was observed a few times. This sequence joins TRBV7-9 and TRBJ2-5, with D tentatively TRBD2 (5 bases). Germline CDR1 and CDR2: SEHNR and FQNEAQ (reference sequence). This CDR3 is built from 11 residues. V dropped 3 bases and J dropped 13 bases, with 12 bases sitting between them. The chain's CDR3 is CASSFSGLGYF. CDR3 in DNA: TGTGCCAGCAGCTTCAGCGGCCTCGGGTACTTC. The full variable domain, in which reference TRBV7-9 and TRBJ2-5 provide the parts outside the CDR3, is DTGVSQNPRHKITKRGQNVTFRCDPISEHNRLYWYRQTLGQGPEFLTYFQNEAQLEKSRLLSDRFSAERPKGSFSTLEIQRTEQGDSAMYLCASSFSGLGYFGPGTRLLVL.

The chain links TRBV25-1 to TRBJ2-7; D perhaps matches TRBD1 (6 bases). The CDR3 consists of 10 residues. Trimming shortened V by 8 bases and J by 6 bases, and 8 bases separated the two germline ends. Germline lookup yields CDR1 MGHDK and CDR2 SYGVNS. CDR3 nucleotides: TGTGCCAGCGGACAGAGCGAGCAGTACTTC. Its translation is CASGQSEQYF.

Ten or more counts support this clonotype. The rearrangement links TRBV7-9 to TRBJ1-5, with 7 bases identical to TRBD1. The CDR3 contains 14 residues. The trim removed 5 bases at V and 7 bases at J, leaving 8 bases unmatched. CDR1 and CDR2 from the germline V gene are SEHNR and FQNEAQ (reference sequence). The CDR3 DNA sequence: TGTGCCAGCAGCCCGACAGGGAGGGACCAGCCCCAGCATTTT. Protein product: CASSPTGRDQPQHF.

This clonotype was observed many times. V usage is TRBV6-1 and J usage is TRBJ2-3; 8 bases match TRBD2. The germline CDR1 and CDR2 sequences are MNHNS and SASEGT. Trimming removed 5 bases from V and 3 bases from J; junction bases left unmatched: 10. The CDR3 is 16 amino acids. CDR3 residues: CASSKWGTRGTDTQYF. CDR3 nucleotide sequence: TGTGCCAGCAGTAAATGGGGGACTAGGGGGACAGATACGCAGTATTTT.

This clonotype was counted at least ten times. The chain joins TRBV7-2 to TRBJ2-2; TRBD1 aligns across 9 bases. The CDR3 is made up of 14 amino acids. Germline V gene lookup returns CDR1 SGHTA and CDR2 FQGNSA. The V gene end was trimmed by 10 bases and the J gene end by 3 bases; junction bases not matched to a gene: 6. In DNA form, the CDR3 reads TGTGCCAACCGGGGACAGGGCTACACCGGGGAGCTGTTTTTT. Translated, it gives CANRGQGYTGELFF.

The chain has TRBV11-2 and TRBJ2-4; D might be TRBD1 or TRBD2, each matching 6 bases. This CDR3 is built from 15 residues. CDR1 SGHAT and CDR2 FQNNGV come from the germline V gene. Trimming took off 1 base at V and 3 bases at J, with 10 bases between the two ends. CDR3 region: CASSLGRGGKNIQYF. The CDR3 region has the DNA TGTGCCAGCAGCTTAGGCAGGGGAGGCAAAAACATTCAGTACTTC.

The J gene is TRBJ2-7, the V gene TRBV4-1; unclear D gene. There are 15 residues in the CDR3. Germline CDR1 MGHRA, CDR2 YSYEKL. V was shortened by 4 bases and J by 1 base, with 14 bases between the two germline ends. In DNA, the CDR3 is TGCGCCAGCAGCCGAAGTCCTCTGCCGTCCTACGAGCAGTACTTC. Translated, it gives CASSRSPLPSYEQYF.

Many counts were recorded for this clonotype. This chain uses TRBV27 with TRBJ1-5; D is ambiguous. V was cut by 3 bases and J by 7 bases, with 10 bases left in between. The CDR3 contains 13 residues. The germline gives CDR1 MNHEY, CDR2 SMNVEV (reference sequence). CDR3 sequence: CASSFQVEQPQHF. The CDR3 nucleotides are TGTGCCAGCAGTTTTCAGGTTGAGCAGCCCCAGCATTTT.

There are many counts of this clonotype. Here the CDR3 DNA reads TGTGCCAGCAGCGGACAGGGTTACGAGCAGTACTTC. Amino acid sequence: CASSGQGYEQYF. V is TRBV6-2 or TRBV6-3 and J is TRBJ2-7; 8 bases match TRBD1. The V and J ends lost 6 bases and 4 bases, in that order; junction bases with no gene match: 2. This CDR3 has 12 residues. Germline CDR1 is MNHEY and CDR2 is SVGEGT.

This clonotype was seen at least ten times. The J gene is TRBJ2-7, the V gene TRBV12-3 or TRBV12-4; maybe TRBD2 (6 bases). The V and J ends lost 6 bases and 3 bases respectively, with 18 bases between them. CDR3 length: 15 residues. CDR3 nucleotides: TGTGCCAGCAGCAAACAATTAGCGGAAAGCTACGAGCAGTACTTC. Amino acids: CASSKQLAESYEQYF.

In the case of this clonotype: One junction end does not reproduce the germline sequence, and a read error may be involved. The CDR3 here is CASSLEGPNSTLHF. The CDR3 DNA reads as TGCGCCAGCAGCTTGGAGGGGCCAAATTCAACCCTCCACTTT. The rearrangement joins TRBV5-1 to TRBJ1-6; a possible D gene is TRBD1 (5 bases). Germline V lookup: CDR1 SGHRS, CDR2 YFSETQ. The CDR3 is 14 residues long.

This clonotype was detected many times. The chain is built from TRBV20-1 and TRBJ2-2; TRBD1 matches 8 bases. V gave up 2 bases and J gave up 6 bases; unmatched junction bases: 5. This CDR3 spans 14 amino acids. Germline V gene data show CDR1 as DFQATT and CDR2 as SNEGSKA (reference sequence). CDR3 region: CSARRDRSSGELFF. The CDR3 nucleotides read TGCAGTGCTAGACGGGACAGGTCGTCCGGGGAGCTGTTTTTT.